This T cell receptor (beta chain) originates from a study of post-analysis software for immune sequencing data. Worth noting for this clonotype: Antigen specificity is unknown. One junction end does not reproduce the germline sequence, and a read error may be involved.

Study observations and caveats: TRBV5-6, TRBV5-1 and TRBV20-1 were among five TRBV segments more frequent in patients than controls.

Germline CDR1 SQVTM, CDR2 ANQGSEA. The CDR3 covers 15 residues. Unique molecular identifiers featured in each of the TCR beta cDNA libraries. Via MiXCR, TCRdb re-called the PCR reads, giving one row per CDR3 protein. This sample has more than 500,000 distinct CDR3 sequences, with around a third found just once. The receptor was isolated from a girl younger than 18 with multiple sclerosis. The chain has TRBV29-1 and TRBJ2-1; TRBD2 matches 8 bases. The sequencing sample was made of blood. The chain's CDR3 is CSVEDPQRGNNGQFF. The CDR3 DNA is TGCAGCGTTGAAGATCCCCAGCGGGGGAACAATGGGCAGTTCTTC.